A single sample is the source of the 18 T cell receptor beta chains below, sequenced in a study of shared clonotypes between healthy human individuals. TCRdb's table, derived via immunoSEQ multiplex PCR, lists solely in-frame clones and lacks some. The table includes about 180,000 clones, 90% to 95% detected once. The sequenced sample was naive CD4+ T cells sorted from blood. Subset denoted: CD45RA+ positively selected. The origin of the receptors is a woman aged 25-40 years in good health.

The rearrangement uses TRBV6-5 and TRBJ2-7; possible D gene TRBD1, 6 bases. With 7 bases removed from V and 4 bases from J, the gap between germline ends came to 14 bases. CDR3 size: 13 residues. Germline V gene lookup returns CDR1 MNHEY and CDR2 SVGAGI. This CDR3 is CASKRGNGYEQYF. The CDR3 nucleotides are TGTGCCAGCAAGAGGGGGAACGGATACGAGCAGTACTTC.

The CDR3 here is CASSQGLLAGGYNEQFF. As DNA, the CDR3 is TGCGCCAGCAGCCAAGGATTACTAGCGGGAGGGTACAATGAGCAGTTCTTC. This rearrangement joins TRBV4-1 to TRBJ2-1; 13 bases match TRBD2. This CDR3 contains 17 residues. The V gene's germline CDR1 is MGHRA and CDR2 YSYEKL. With V trimmed by 1 base and J by 4 bases, 4 bases remained unmatched.

The V call is TRBV29-1, the J call TRBJ1-3, with D possibly TRBD1 on 5 matching bases. With 6 bases removed from V and 8 bases from J, the gap between germline ends came to 17 bases. CDR3 length: 13 residues. Per the germline V gene, CDR1 is SQVTM and CDR2 is ANQGSEA. The CDR3 DNA is TGCAGCGTAGGGACCCTCCTGGGCCACACCATATATTTT. Translation gives CSVGTLLGHTIYF.

This rearrangement joins TRBV14 to TRBJ1-1, with D perhaps TRBD1 (6 bases). Trimming cost V 4 bases and J 8 bases, with 11 bases left between them. CDR1 and CDR2 (germline): SGHDN, FVKESK. The CDR3 contains 12 residues. For the CDR3, the DNA is TGTGCCAGCAGCCGGTACGACAGGGAAGCTTTCTTT. Translating gives CASSRYDREAFF.

This chain joins TRBV29-1 and TRBJ1-5; 7 bases map to TRBD1. Germline CDR1 reads SQVTM; CDR2 reads ANQGSEA. The CDR3 loop spans 14 amino acids. The ends lost 0 bases at V and 1 base at J; junction bases unmatched: 0. The CDR3 spells CSVEDRGSNQPQHF. DNA for the CDR3: TGCAGCGTTGAAGACAGGGGGAGCAATCAGCCCCAGCATTTT.

The V call is TRBV4-1, the J call TRBJ2-2; D not certain. The CDR3 runs 16 residues. Per the germline V gene, CDR1 is MGHRA and CDR2 is YSYEKL. V gave up 1 base and J gave up 0 bases, with 9 bases separating them. CDR3 DNA sequence: TGCGCCAGCAGCCAAGTCGGTAGGACGAACACCGGGGAGCTGTTTTTT. It encodes CASSQVGRTNTGELFF.

The J gene is TRBJ2-7, the V gene TRBV28, with 7 bases fitting TRBD2. This CDR3 has 14 residues. Germline V gives CDR1 MDHEN, CDR2 SYDVKM. Germline trimming cut 4 bases from V and 5 bases from J; bases unmatched to any gene: 8. DNA of the CDR3: TGTGCCAGCAGTTCCCCGACTAGCCTCCACGAGCAGTACTTC. Amino acid sequence: CASSSPTSLHEQYF.

The chain uses TRBV18 and TRBJ2-7; D is undetermined. Trimming stripped 6 bases from V and 2 bases from J, with 8 bases between. Germline V gene sequence: CDR1 KGHSH, CDR2 LQKENI. The CDR3 is made up of 12 amino acids. The CDR3 protein is CASSRLTYEQYF. The CDR3 bases are TGTGCCAGCTCGAGGCTGACCTACGAGCAGTACTTC.

The chain has TRBV29-1 and TRBJ1-2; TRBD1 agrees at 8 bases. V was pared by 6 bases and J by 4 bases, with 10 bases of the junction left unmatched. The CDR3 covers 14 residues. Germline V lookup: CDR1 SQVTM, CDR2 ANQGSEA. The CDR3 sequence: CSVQGDSSGYGYTF. DNA of the CDR3: TGCAGCGTACAGGGGGACTCGAGCGGCTATGGCTACACCTTC.

This chain joins TRBV28 and TRBJ1-5; tentatively, D is TRBD1 (6 bases). Between the trimmed V and J ends, which lost 6 bases and 1 base, there was a span of 13 bases. In germline, CDR1 is MDHEN, CDR2 SYDVKM. The CDR3 spans 15 residues. As DNA, the CDR3 is TGTGCCAGCAGCGACCGACAGGCAAGCAATCAGCCCCAGCATTTT. Translation: CASSDRQASNQPQHF.

V and J are TRBV28 and TRBJ2-3; TRBD2 aligns across 10 bases. CDR3 length: 17 residues. Germline assignment: CDR1 MDHEN and CDR2 SYDVKM. V trimming: 3 bases; J trimming: 3 bases; junction bases outside the gene matches: 9. CDR3 bases: TGTGCCAGCAGTTTGTTCCGACTAGCGGGCCTTACAGATACGCAGTATTTT. It translates to CASSLFRLAGLTDTQYF.

The chain recombines TRBV14 with TRBJ2-5; D remains ambiguous. This CDR3 contains 14 residues. The germline gives CDR1 SGHDN, CDR2 FVKESK. The V gene lost 4 bases and the J gene lost 11 bases, with 20 bases spanning the gap. CDR3 loop: CASSLRSISAEQYF. The CDR3, as DNA: TGTGCCAGCAGCCTTAGATCTATCTCGGCGGAGCAGTACTTC.

The chain carries TRBV18 and TRBJ1-5; D ambiguous. Between the trimmed V and J ends, which lost 6 bases and 5 bases, there was a span of 11 bases. Looked up from germline, CDR1 is KGHSH and CDR2 is LQKENI. CDR3 size: 13 residues. CDR3 DNA sequence: TGTGCCAGCTCTAAGGGAGGAGATCAGCCCCAGCATTTT. This encodes CASSKGGDQPQHF.

The genes are TRBV19 and TRBJ2-5; D is uncertain. Gene TRBJ2-7 matches the end of the DNA better, so the J call may be wrong. Germline V gene lookup returns CDR1 LNHDA and CDR2 SQIVND (reference sequence). The CDR3 consists of 12 residues. The CDR3 sequence is CASSPQTGEQYF. CDR3 DNA sequence: TGTGCCAGTAGTCCCCAGACGGGCGAGCAGTACTTC.

The chain links TRBV7-9 to TRBJ2-2; tentative D call: TRBD2 (6 bases). The ends were cut back, 5 bases at V and 1 base at J, with 14 bases in the middle. The CDR3 is 16 amino acids. Germline CDR1 reads SEHNR; CDR2 reads FQNEAQ (reference sequence). CDR3 region: CASSLMGGMNTGELFF. The DNA for the CDR3 is TGTGCCAGCAGCCTCATGGGCGGGATGAACACCGGGGAGCTGTTTTTT.

The rearrangement joins TRBV14 to TRBJ1-4, with no clear D. The CDR3 is 17 amino acids. The V and J ends lost 1 base and 0 bases respectively, with 12 bases between them. Germline CDR1 and CDR2: SGHDN and FVKESK. The CDR3 DNA reads TGTGCCAGCAGCCAAGCTCTCCCGGGCTCAACTAATGAAAAACTGTTTTTT. Translated, it gives CASSQALPGSTNEKLFF. Looking up the rest from reference TRBV14 and TRBJ1-4 gives the full variable domain: EAGVTQFPSHSVIEKGQTVTLRCDPISGHDNLYWYRRVMGKEIKFLLHFVKESKQDESGMPNNRFLAERTGGTYSTLKVQPAELEDSGVYFCASSQALPGSTNEKLFFGSGTQLSVL.

The genes are TRBV28 and TRBJ2-3; D call uncertain. V was pared by 3 bases and J by 3 bases, with 16 bases between. Germline-derived CDR1 and CDR2 are MDHEN and SYDVKM. The CDR3 is 16 amino acids. The CDR3 loop is CASSFSSAKGTDTQYF. Here the CDR3 DNA reads TGTGCCAGCAGTTTTTCGAGCGCCAAGGGTACAGATACGCAGTATTTT.

The rearrangement links TRBV27 to TRBJ1-6; D possibly corresponds to TRBD1 (6 bases). The CDR3 loop spans 14 amino acids. The germline V gene has CDR1 MNHEY and CDR2 SMNVEV (reference sequence). V was cut by 2 bases and J by 11 bases, with 13 bases left in between. The CDR3 spells CASSLGGMGAPLHF. The DNA for the CDR3 is TGTGCCAGCAGTTTAGGGGGCATGGGGGCACCCCTCCACTTT.